This T cell receptor beta chain was retrieved from a study of glioma-infiltrating T cells. Turning to the study itself: Dexamethasone exposure before glioma surgery was limited to six or fewer days.

Using RNA template, CDR3s of TCR alpha and beta were amplified with iRepertoire arm-PCR. TCRdb reprocessed the multiplex PCR reads with MiXCR, giving one entry per CDR3 protein. The repertoire holds 300,000 to 450,000 distinct CDR3 sequences, around 45% seen once, with around 12% in the top ten. Germline values: CDR1 MDHEN, CDR2 SYDVKM. This CDR3 is 16 amino acids long. As to this clonotype: Germline and junction disagree at one end, which may indicate a read error.

This TCR came from a human donor with low-grade glioma or glioblastoma, undergoing nonglioma brain surgery, or in good health (not recorded which). Sequencing was done on a sample of glioma tissue, nonneoplastic brain tissue, or PBMCs (not recorded which). The rearrangement uses TRBV28 and TRBJ1-5, with TRBD1 matching over 7 bases. The chain's CDR3 is CASSSNRRGLNQTQHF. The CDR3 nucleotides are TGTGCCAGCAGTTCGAATAGGAGGGGGCTCAATCAGACCCAGCATTTT. Based on the CDR3 plus reference TRBV28 and TRBJ1-5, the full variable domain is DVKVTQSSRYLVKRTGEKVFLECVQDMDHENMFWYRQDPGLGLRLIYFSYDVKMKEKGDIPEGYSVSREKKERFSLILESASTNQTSMYLCASSSNRRGLNQTQHFGDGTRLSIL.